This is a list of T cell receptor beta chains from one sample in a study of control samples from healthy donors and cancer patients. The method was immunoSEQ multiplex PCR; TCRdb's version includes in-frame clones alone and lacks a portion of them. The sample has 65,000 to 95,000 clones; about nine tenths are singletons. The sequencing input was blood. These TCRs come from a man in his forties or fifties in good health. Both conserved end residues are part of each CDR3. The order of the fields is clone size, D gene, V gene, J gene, CDR3 DNA, CDR3 protein. A D gene is named only where the DNA matches it firmly. Clone size, where shown, is once, few, many, or a class for clones that have expanded.

size: .
D: TRBD2
V: TRBV9
J: TRBJ2-3
DNA: TGTGCCAGCAGCGTAAAAGCGGGGGGTGATACGCAGTATTTT
CDR3: CASSVKAGGDTQYF

size: .
D: .
V: TRBV14
J: TRBJ2-3
DNA: TGTGCCAGCAGCCAAAGCTGGGGCCCCAGCACAGATACGCAGTATTTT
CDR3: CASSQSWGPSTDTQYF

size: .
D: TRBD1
V: TRBV5-8
J: TRBJ2-7
DNA: TGTGCCACCACTGCCCCCGGGACAGGGAGTTACGAGCAGTACTTC
CDR3: CATTAPGTGSYEQYF

size: .
D: .
V: TRBV7-2
J: TRBJ2-3
DNA: TGTGCCAGCAGCGGTCGGGGGCTAACAGATACGCAGTATTTT
CDR3: CASSGRGLTDTQYF

size: .
D: TRBD2
V: TRBV30
J: TRBJ2-7
DNA: TGTGCCTGGAGTCGTCTAGCGGGGGGGGCCTACGAGCAGTACTTC
CDR3: CAWSRLAGGAYEQYF

size: .
D: .
V: TRBV9
J: TRBJ1-3
DNA: TGTGCCAGCAGCGAGGGAAGCCCTGGAAACACCATATATTTT
CDR3: CASSEGSPGNTIYF

size: .
D: .
V: TRBV3-1/TRBV3-2
J: TRBJ2-5
DNA: TGTGCCAGCAGCCCCTGGACAGCGAACAAGGCAGAGACCCAGTACTTC
CDR3: CASSPWTANKAETQYF

size: .
D: .
V: TRBV4-3
J: TRBJ1-3
DNA: TGCGCCAGCAGCCAAGATTTAGGCGGGGGGATCGGTGGAAACACCATATATTTT
CDR3: CASSQDLGGGIGGNTIYF

size: .
D: TRBD2
V: TRBV30
J: TRBJ2-5
DNA: TGTGCCTGGAGTTTAGCGGGTGCCCGGCGGGAGACCCAGTACTTC
CDR3: CAWSLAGARRETQYF

size: once
D: .
V: TRBV29-1
J: TRBJ1-5
DNA: TGCAGCGTGGGAACAGGGCGCAATCAGCCCCAGCATTTT
CDR3: CSVGTGRNQPQHF

size: .
D: .
V: TRBV6-1
J: TRBJ1-6
DNA: TGTGCCAGCTGTGACCCTGTGAGACCCCTCCACTTC
CDR3: CASCDPVRPLHF

size: .
D: TRBD1
V: TRBV10-3
J: TRBJ1-3
DNA: TGTGCCATCAGTGACCTGACAGGGGCCGGCTCTGGAAACACCATATATTTT
CDR3: CAISDLTGAGSGNTIYF

size: .
D: TRBD1
V: TRBV4-2
J: TRBJ2-7
DNA: TGTGCCAGCAGCCAAGGACAGGGTGAAGGCGAGCAGTACTTC
CDR3: CASSQGQGEGEQYF

size: .
D: .
V: TRBV4-3
J: TRBJ2-2
DNA: TGCGCCAGCAGCGCGGAACCGGCGGGACAGACCACCGGGGAGCTGTTTTTT
CDR3: CASSAEPAGQTTGELFF

size: .
D: TRBD1
V: TRBV19
J: TRBJ1-2
DNA: TGTGCCAGTAGTTTGCAGGGGGACTATGGCTACACCTTC
CDR3: CASSLQGDYGYTF

size: .
D: TRBD2
V: TRBV18
J: TRBJ2-5
DNA: TGTGCCAGCTCACCTCTAGGACTAGCGGGGGTAGAGACCCAGTACTTC
CDR3: CASSPLGLAGVETQYF

size: .
D: .
V: TRBV4-2
J: TRBJ1-5
DNA: TGTGCCAGCAGCCCAGGACGGAATCAGCCCCAGCATTTT
CDR3: CASSPGRNQPQHF

size: .
D: .
V: TRBV3-1/TRBV3-2
J: TRBJ1-2
DNA: TGTGCCAGCAGCCAAGATAGCGAGGGCTATGGCTACACCTTC
CDR3: CASSQDSEGYGYTF

size: few
D: .
V: TRBV7-2
J: TRBJ2-5
DNA: TGTGCCAGCAGCTTTTTTCCGGGTGGAGAGACCCAGTACTTC
CDR3: CASSFFPGGETQYF

size: .
D: TRBD1
V: TRBV18
J: TRBJ2-3
DNA: TGTGCCAGCTCACCACTAGGACAGGGTTCACCAGATACGCAGTATTTT
CDR3: CASSPLGQGSPDTQYF

size: .
D: .
V: TRBV12-3/TRBV12-4
J: TRBJ1-2
DNA: TGTGCCGTCAGGGGATCGAATGGCTACACCTTC
CDR3: CAVRGSNGYTF

size: .
D: TRBD1
V: TRBV4-2
J: TRBJ2-5
DNA: TGTGCCAGCAGCCAAGATCGGGGGGGGACAGGGGACGAAAAGGAGACCCAGTACTTC
CDR3: CASSQDRGGTGDEKETQYF

size: .
D: .
V: TRBV6-5
J: TRBJ2-7
DNA: TGTGCCAGCAGTTACTCGTTTCAGGGCACCTACGAGCAGTACTTC
CDR3: CASSYSFQGTYEQYF

size: .
D: .
V: TRBV27
J: TRBJ1-6
DNA: TGTGCCAGCAGTTCCTCCTTTCGACAGGTTAATTCACCCCTCCACTTT
CDR3: CASSSSFRQVNSPLHF

size: .
D: .
V: TRBV10-3
J: TRBJ1-2
DNA: TGTGCCATCAGTGGAGGGCAGGGAAGGGAGGACTATGGCTACACCTTC
CDR3: CAISGGQGREDYGYTF

size: .
D: .
V: TRBV12-3/TRBV12-4
J: TRBJ1-3
DNA: TGTGCCAGCAGTTTGGGGGAGAACACCATATATTTT
CDR3: CASSLGENTIYF

size: .
D: TRBD2
V: TRBV7-3
J: TRBJ2-1
DNA: TGTGCCAGCAGCGGACTAGCGGGGGGATACAATGAGCAGTTCTTC
CDR3: CASSGLAGGYNEQFF

size: .
D: TRBD2
V: TRBV5-4
J: TRBJ2-2
DNA: TGTGCCAGCAGCTTTCCACTAGCGGAACCCGGGGAGCTGTTTTTT
CDR3: CASSFPLAEPGELFF

size: .
D: TRBD1
V: TRBV5-1
J: TRBJ1-2
DNA: TGCGCCAGCAGCTTGTACCTGGACAGGGGCCCGGGTAACTATGGCTACACCTTC
CDR3: CASSLYLDRGPGNYGYTF

size: .
D: TRBD1
V: TRBV18
J: TRBJ1-5
DNA: TGTGCCAGCTCGCGAGACGGGACAGGGAACAATCAGCCCCAGCATTTT
CDR3: CASSRDGTGNNQPQHF

size: few
D: .
V: TRBV9
J: TRBJ2-3
DNA: TGTGCCAGCAGCGTAGGGGGTGTTTTGGCAGATACGCAGTATTTT
CDR3: CASSVGGVLADTQYF

size: .
D: .
V: TRBV19
J: TRBJ1-6
DNA: TGTGCCAGTAGTATCACCGGGGAGACGCCACCCCTCCACTTT
CDR3: CASSITGETPPLHF

size: .
D: TRBD2
V: TRBV24-1
J: TRBJ2-1
DNA: TGTGCCTCCGCGGGGGCCTACAATGAGCAGTTCTTC
CDR3: CASAGAYNEQFF

size: .
D: .
V: TRBV7-9
J: TRBJ2-1
DNA: TGTGCCAGCAGCTTATTCAGCGGCGGCAGTTACAATGAGCAGTTCTTC
CDR3: CASSLFSGGSYNEQFF

size: .
D: .
V: TRBV6-6
J: TRBJ1-2
DNA: TGTGCCAGCAGCCTTCGGGGGGGTTATGGCTACACCTTC
CDR3: CASSLRGGYGYTF

size: .
D: TRBD2
V: TRBV7-3
J: TRBJ2-5
DNA: TGTGCCAGCAGCTTAAGAGCGGGGCAAGAGACCCAGTACTTC
CDR3: CASSLRAGQETQYF

size: .
D: TRBD2
V: TRBV18
J: TRBJ2-1
DNA: TGTGCCAGCTCACCATTTAGCGGGGTATACAATGAGCAGTTCTTC
CDR3: CASSPFSGVYNEQFF

size: .
D: TRBD1
V: TRBV27
J: TRBJ1-1
DNA: TGTGCCACCACAATCCGGGACAGACCACCCCGGCCCATGAACACTGAAGCTTTCTTT
CDR3: CATTIRDRPPRPMNTEAFF

size: .
D: .
V: TRBV19
J: TRBJ1-2
DNA: TGTGCCAGTAGGGAGGACAGCGGATATGGCTACACCTTC
CDR3: CASREDSGYGYTF

size: .
D: TRBD2
V: TRBV2
J: TRBJ2-3
DNA: TGTGCCAGCAGTGACGGACTACTAGCGGGGATAACAGATACGCAGTATTTT
CDR3: CASSDGLLAGITDTQYF

size: .
D: TRBD1
V: TRBV19
J: TRBJ1-3
DNA: TGTGCCAGTAGTATCCCGGGGACAGGATATTACAAAGGCTCTGGAAACACCATATATTTT
CDR3: CASSIPGTGYYKGSGNTIYF

size: .
D: .
V: TRBV4-1
J: TRBJ2-4
DNA: TGCGCCAGCAGCCCCTGGGAGGACAAGGGTATTCAGTACTTC
CDR3: CASSPWEDKGIQYF

size: .
D: .
V: TRBV6-5
J: TRBJ1-3
DNA: TGTGCCAGCAGTTACTGGGGCAACTCTGGAAACACCATATATTTT
CDR3: CASSYWGNSGNTIYF

size: .
D: .
V: TRBV4-1
J: TRBJ1-3
DNA: TGCGCCAGCAGCCAAGGAGGGGGGATAGGTGGAAACACCATATATTTT
CDR3: CASSQGGGIGGNTIYF

size: .
D: .
V: TRBV15
J: TRBJ2-7
DNA: TGTGCCACCAGCAGTCCGACCCGTGCTAGCGAGCAGTACTTC
CDR3: CATSSPTRASEQYF

size: .
D: .
V: TRBV11-2
J: TRBJ1-6
DNA: TGTGCCAGCAGCCAACAACAGAATTCACCCCTCCACTTT
CDR3: CASSQQQNSPLHF

size: .
D: TRBD1
V: TRBV12-3/TRBV12-4
J: TRBJ1-2
DNA: TGTGCCAGCAGTCGGGACAGCTATGGCTACACCTTC
CDR3: CASSRDSYGYTF

size: .
D: TRBD1
V: TRBV29-1
J: TRBJ1-2
DNA: TGCAGCGCTAGCCAGACAGGGCCCCGGGGGCTTGGCTACACCTTC
CDR3: CSASQTGPRGLGYTF

size: .
D: .
V: TRBV24-1
J: TRBJ1-1
DNA: TGTGCCACCAGTGATTTCCGGGACGGCGATGAAGCTTTCTTT
CDR3: CATSDFRDGDEAFF

size: .
D: TRBD1
V: TRBV23-1
J: TRBJ2-2
DNA: TGCGCCAGCAGTCGCTACTTCCGGGACAGACCTTTT
CDR3: CASSRYFRDRPF

size: .
D: .
V: TRBV5-8
J: TRBJ2-3
DNA: TGTGCCAGCAGCTTGGGGAGGCCCACTCCGTATTTT
CDR3: CASSLGRPTPYF

size: .
D: .
V: TRBV7-3
J: TRBJ2-5
DNA: TGTGCCAGCAGCTTATATAGGGCGGAGACCCAGTACTTC
CDR3: CASSLYRAETQYF

size: .
D: TRBD1
V: TRBV24-1
J: TRBJ2-2
DNA: TGTGCCACCAGTGATTCACCGGGACAGGGGGCGGGAACCGGGGAGCTGTTTTTT
CDR3: CATSDSPGQGAGTGELFF